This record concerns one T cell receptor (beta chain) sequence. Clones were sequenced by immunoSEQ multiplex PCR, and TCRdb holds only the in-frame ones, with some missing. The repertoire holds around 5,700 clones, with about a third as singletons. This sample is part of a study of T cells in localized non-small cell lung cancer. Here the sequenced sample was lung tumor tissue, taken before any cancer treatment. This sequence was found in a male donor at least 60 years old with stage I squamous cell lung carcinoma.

CDR3 nucleotide sequence: TGTGCCAGCTCACCTCGGGATTCCTCTGGAAACACCATATATTTT. The encoded protein is CASSPRDSSGNTIYF. V gene TRBV18 combines with J gene TRBJ1-3; no definite D call. The CDR3 has 15 residues. V dropped 3 bases and J dropped 0 bases, with 9 bases sitting between them. The germline V gene encodes CDR1 KGHSH and CDR2 LQKENI.